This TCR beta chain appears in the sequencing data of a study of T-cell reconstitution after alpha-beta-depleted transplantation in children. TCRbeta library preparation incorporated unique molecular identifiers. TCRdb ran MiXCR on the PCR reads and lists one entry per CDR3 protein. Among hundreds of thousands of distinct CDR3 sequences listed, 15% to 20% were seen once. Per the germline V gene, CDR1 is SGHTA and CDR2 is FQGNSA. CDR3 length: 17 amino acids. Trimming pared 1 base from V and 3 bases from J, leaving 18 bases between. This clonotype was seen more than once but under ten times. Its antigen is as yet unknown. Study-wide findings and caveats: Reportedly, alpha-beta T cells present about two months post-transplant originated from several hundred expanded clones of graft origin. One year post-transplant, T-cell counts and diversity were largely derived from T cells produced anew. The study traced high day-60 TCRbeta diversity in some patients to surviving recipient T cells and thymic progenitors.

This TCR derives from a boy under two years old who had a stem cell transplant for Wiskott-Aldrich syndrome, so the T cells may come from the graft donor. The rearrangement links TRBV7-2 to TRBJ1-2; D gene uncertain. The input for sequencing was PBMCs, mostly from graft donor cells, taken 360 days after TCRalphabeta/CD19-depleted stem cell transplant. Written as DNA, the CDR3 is TGTGCCAGCAGCTTAGGCCCTGATAGGACTTGGGACTATGGCTACACCTTC. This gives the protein CASSLGPDRTWDYGYTF.